Listed below are T cell receptor beta chains from one sample, sequenced in a study of vaccination and CD4 T cells after COVID-19. Their cognate antigens are unknown. TCRdb processed the PCR reads anew with MiXCR; each CDR3 protein has one entry. Among 20,000 to 30,000 distinct CDR3 sequences listed, around three fifths were seen once. Sequencing was carried out using CD4+ T cells from blood, cultured in vitro. These TCRs come from a human donor who had recovered from COVID-19. The CDR3 runs from the conserved cysteine through the conserved F or W. A D gene is named only where the DNA matches it firmly. Clone size, where shown, is once, few, many, or a class for clones that have expanded.

D	V	size	J	CDR3	DNA
TRBD1	TRBV20-1	.	TRBJ1-5	CSARGTGGQPQHF	TGCAGTGCTAGAGGGACAGGAGGCCAGCCCCAGCATTTT
.	TRBV5-6	.	TRBJ2-5	CAFKTRDVQETQYF	TGTGCCTTTAAGACCCGGGACGTCCAAGAGACCCAGTACTTC
TRBD2	TRBV28	.	TRBJ2-3	CASSPGTSGRDTQYF	TGTGCCAGCAGTCCCGGGACTAGCGGTAGAGATACGCAGTATTTT
.	TRBV7-6	.	TRBJ1-1	CASSQGGETEAFF	TGTGCCAGCAGCCAGGGAGGGGAAACTGAAGCTTTCTTT
.	TRBV7-8	.	TRBJ2-2	CASSQKRLKNTGELFF	TGTGCCAGCAGCCAGAAACGGCTGAAGAACACCGGGGAGCTGTTTTTT
.	TRBV21-1	few	TRBJ2-5	CASRQGTETQYF	TGTGCCAGTCGACAGGGTACAGAGACCCAGTACTTC
TRBD2	TRBV7-9	.	TRBJ2-2	CASSLGIAGGTGELFF	TGTGCCAGCAGCTTAGGAATAGCGGGAGGAACCGGGGAGCTGTTTTTT
.	TRBV12-3/TRBV12-4	once	TRBJ1-5	CASSKGNLNRPQHF	TGTGCCAGCAGTAAGGGGAACCTCAATCGGCCCCAGCATTTT
.	TRBV6-1	few	TRBJ2-3	CASGDMSKDTQYF	TGTGCCAGCGGGGACATGTCTAAGGATACGCAGTATTTT
TRBD1	TRBV7-9	once	TRBJ2-2	CASSLTRQGGTGELFF	TGTGCCAGCAGCTTAACCCGACAGGGTGGCACCGGGGAGCTGTTTTTT
.	TRBV7-8	once	TRBJ2-7	CASSPRGDEQYF	TGTGCCAGCAGCCCGAGGGGCGACGAGCAGTACTTC
TRBD2	TRBV24-1	.	TRBJ2-3	CATSDQTSGGRDTQYF	TGTGCCACCAGTGATCAGACTAGCGGGGGTCGTGATACGCAGTATTTT
TRBD2	TRBV9	.	TRBJ2-5	CASSVGTSGIQETQYF	TGTGCCAGCAGCGTAGGGACTAGCGGGATCCAAGAGACCCAGTACTTC
TRBD1	TRBV29-1	.	TRBJ1-6	CSVTYRGNSPLHF	TGCAGCGTTACTTACAGGGGTAATTCACCCCTCCACTTT
.	TRBV6-2/TRBV6-3	.	TRBJ1-6	CASSYPWDPRGNSPLHF	TGTGCCAGCAGTTACCCTTGGGATCCAAGGGGTAATTCACCCCTCCACTTT